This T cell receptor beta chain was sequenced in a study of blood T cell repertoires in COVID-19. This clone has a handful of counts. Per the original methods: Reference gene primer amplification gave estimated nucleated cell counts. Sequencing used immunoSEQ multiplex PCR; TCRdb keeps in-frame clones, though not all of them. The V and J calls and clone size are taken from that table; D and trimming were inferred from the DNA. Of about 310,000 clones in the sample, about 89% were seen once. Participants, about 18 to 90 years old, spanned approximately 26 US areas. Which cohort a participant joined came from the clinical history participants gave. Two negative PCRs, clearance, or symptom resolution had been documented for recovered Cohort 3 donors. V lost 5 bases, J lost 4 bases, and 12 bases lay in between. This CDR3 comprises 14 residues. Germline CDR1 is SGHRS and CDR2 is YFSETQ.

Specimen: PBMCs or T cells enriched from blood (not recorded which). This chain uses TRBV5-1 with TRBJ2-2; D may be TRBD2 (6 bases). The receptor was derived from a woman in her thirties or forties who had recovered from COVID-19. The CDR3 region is CASRGATSTGELFF. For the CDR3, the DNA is TGCGCCAGCAGGGGTGCGACTAGCACCGGGGAGCTGTTTTTT.